This T cell receptor beta chain was sequenced in a study of blood T cells in healthy people across ages. Study-wide results and caveats: Possibly, changes in expanded clonotypes were confounded because donor CMV status was unknown. What prevented conclusive comparison of naive and antigen-experienced cells was that PBMCs were unsorted. Underestimates were what the diversity estimates from one million T cells were considered to be.

Points on this clonotype: Antigen specificity is unknown.

The CDR3 contains 14 residues. Per the germline V gene, CDR1 is SGHTA and CDR2 is FQGNSA. The V segment lost 2 bases and the J segment 7 bases; nucleotides outside the gene matches: 5. Then a second PCR, running about 6 to 12 cycles, was carried out with a sample-barcoded 5' primer and a J-beta primer mix. Tags on each cDNA molecule came from a template-switch adaptor with 12 random nucleotides. TCRdb reanalysed the 5' RACE reads using MiXCR and keeps one entry per CDR3 protein. This table holds 1.8 million or so distinct CDR3 sequences, roughly two fifths found once. The chain has TRBV7-2 and TRBJ2-3, with TRBD2 identical over 8 bases. The sequence came from a human donor in good health. Source material: blood. The CDR3 bases are TGTGCCAGCAGCTTACGGAGCGGGGGCAATACGCAGTATTTT. Encoded protein: CASSLRSGGNTQYF.